Sequencing of this TCR beta chain was carried out in a study of cytomegalovirus exposure and HLA in healthy donors. This clone was counted a few times. The antigen is unknown. Study findings and constraints: Sequencing artifact likely explains a cluster of highly shared sequence variants.

The ends lost 4 bases at V and 5 bases at J; junction bases unmatched: 6. The CDR3 has 14 residues. Germline CDR1 is SGDLS and CDR2 is YYNGEE. It was with 60 Vbeta and 13 Jbeta primers that the PCR ran. Profiled with immunoSEQ multiplex PCR; TCRdb holds only in-frame clones, not every one. This repertoire shows more than 95,000 clones, 69% found once; its top ten account for 3.2%. The clonotype was recovered from a man aged 30-40 years in good health and CMV-seronegative. The rearrangement uses TRBV9 and TRBJ2-5; 9 bases agree with TRBD1. Input material: PBMCs. The CDR3 protein is CASSTTGGRETQYF. CDR3 sequence (DNA): TGTGCCAGCAGCACCACAGGGGGCAGGGAGACCCAGTACTTC.